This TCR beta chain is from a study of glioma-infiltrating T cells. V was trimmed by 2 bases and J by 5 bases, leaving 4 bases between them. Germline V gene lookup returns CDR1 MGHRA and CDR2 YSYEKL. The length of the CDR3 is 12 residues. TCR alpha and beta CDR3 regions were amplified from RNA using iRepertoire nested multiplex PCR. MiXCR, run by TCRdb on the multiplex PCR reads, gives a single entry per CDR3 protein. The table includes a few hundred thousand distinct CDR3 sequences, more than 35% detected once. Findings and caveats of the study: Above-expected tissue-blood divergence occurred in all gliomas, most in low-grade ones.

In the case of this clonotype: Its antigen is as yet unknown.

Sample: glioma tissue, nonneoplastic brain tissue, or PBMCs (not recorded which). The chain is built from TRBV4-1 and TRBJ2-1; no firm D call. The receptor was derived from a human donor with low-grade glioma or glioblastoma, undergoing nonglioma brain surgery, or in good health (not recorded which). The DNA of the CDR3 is TGCGCCAGCAGCCAAACAGACAATGAGCAGTTCTTC. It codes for CASSQTDNEQFF.